The TCR beta chain under discussion was sequenced for a study of T-cell memory formation after mild COVID-19. Whole-study results and caveats: Unconfirmed was the SARS-CoV-2 specificity of second-wave clones that peaked on day 37.

CDR1 SGHTA and CDR2 FQGNSA come from the germline V gene. The ends lost 5 bases at V and 2 bases at J; junction bases unmatched: 11. This CDR3 contains 16 residues. TCRdb re-derived calls from the 5' RACE reads in MiXCR, one entry per CDR3 protein. This table holds 65,000 to 100,000 distinct CDR3 sequences, roughly 13% found once. A few counts support this clonotype. Its antigen remains unidentified. The sequenced material came from PBMCs or a T cell subset sorted from them (not recorded which). The sequence was obtained from a young man who had mild COVID-19 (a few samples of this study predate the infection). Cell type and time point are not known. This chain joins TRBV7-2 and TRBJ1-1, with TRBD1 matching over 7 bases. The CDR3 spells CASSGVTGFSNTEAFF. In nucleotides, the CDR3 is TGTGCCAGCAGCGGAGTGACAGGGTTCTCCAACACTGAAGCTTTCTTT.